Here is one TCR beta chain with its context. The protocol was immunoSEQ multiplex PCR, while the TCRdb copy is restricted to in-frame clones and leaves out a portion. The sample records 95,000 or so clones, about 84% being singletons. This sample stems from a study of blood T cell repertoires in COVID-19. From germline, CDR1 is MNHEY and CDR2 SVGAGI. V gave up 9 bases and J gave up 5 bases; unmatched junction bases: 8. The CDR3 is 13 residues long. The rearrangement joins TRBV6-5 to TRBJ2-7; 9 bases fit TRBD2. What was sequenced was peripheral blood. The receptor's source is a human donor in a cohort sampled during active COVID-19. CDR3 in amino acids: CASLSGSSDEQYF. Written as DNA, the CDR3 is TGTGCCAGTCTTAGCGGGAGTTCCGACGAGCAGTACTTC.